Listed here are 23 T cell receptor beta chains from one sample, sequenced in a study of PD-L1 blockade in urothelial cancer. As for time point: pretreatment peripheral blood. Produced via immunoSEQ multiplex PCR; TCRdb's table is partial and in-frame only. Of nearly 45,000 clones in the sample, 88% were seen once. This specimen consisted of PBMCs, obtained around atezolizumab (anti-PD-L1) treatment. These receptors were taken from a donor at least 40 years old with urothelial cancer.

V is TRBV25-1 and J is TRBJ1-5; a possible D gene is TRBD1 (6 bases). V gave up 7 bases and J gave up 7 bases, with 14 bases separating them. Germline V gives CDR1 MGHDK, CDR2 SYGVNS. The CDR3 has 13 residues. This CDR3 reads CASKGGLGQPQHF. CDR3 nucleotides: TGTGCCAGCAAGGGGGGGTTAGGCCAGCCCCAGCATTTT.

V gene TRBV6-6 combines with J gene TRBJ1-5, with TRBD1 matching over 7 bases. The J segment lost 0 bases and the V segment lost 8 bases, leaving 7 bases of the junction unmatched. Germline V lookup: CDR1 MNHNY, CDR2 SVGAGI (reference sequence). The CDR3 runs to 15 residues. The DNA for the CDR3 is TGTGCCAGCGCCCCAGGGGGGCCTAGCAATCAGCCCCAGCATTTT. This gives the protein CASAPGGPSNQPQHF.

The chain recombines TRBV6-5 with TRBJ2-3; 10 bases align to TRBD2. This CDR3 spans 13 amino acids. V lost 6 bases to trimming and J lost 5 bases; unmatched junction nucleotides: 2. Germline-derived CDR1 and CDR2 are MNHEY and SVGAGI. CDR3 sequence: CASRLAGGDTQYF. In nucleotides, the CDR3 is TGTGCCAGCAGATTAGCGGGAGGAGATACGCAGTATTTT.

This chain uses TRBV9 with TRBJ2-3; TRBD1 matches at 10 bases. Looked up from germline, CDR1 is SGDLS and CDR2 is YYNGEE. V dropped 0 bases and J dropped 2; count of bases not matched to a gene: 6. The CDR3 is made up of 17 amino acids. CDR3 DNA: TGTGCCAGCAGCGTAGGAGCGACAGGGGGCTTCACAGATACGCAGTATTTT. It encodes CASSVGATGGFTDTQYF.

The chain recombines TRBV18 with TRBJ1-1, with D uncertain. Between the trimmed V and J ends, which lost 2 bases and 6 bases, there was a span of 13 bases. Germline CDR1 reads KGHSH; CDR2 reads LQKENI. The CDR3 extends over 14 amino acids. The DNA for the CDR3 is TGTGCCAGCTCACCATTTGAGGACGGGGCTGAAGCTTTCTTT. Amino acids: CASSPFEDGAEAFF.

The chain carries TRBV6-5 and TRBJ2-5; 9 bases match TRBD2. With 6 bases clipped from V and 4 bases from J, the junction kept 9 bases outside the gene matches. The CDR3 contains 15 residues. Germline V gene lookup returns CDR1 MNHEY and CDR2 SVGAGI. The CDR3 sequence is CASRPRLAVRETQYF. DNA of the CDR3: TGTGCCAGCAGACCCCGACTAGCGGTGAGAGAGACCCAGTACTTC.

The chain joins TRBV5-1 to TRBJ1-1, with D maybe TRBD1 (6 bases). Trimming took 9 bases from V and 5 from J, leaving 17 bases between them. Germline V CDR1 and CDR2: SGHRS, YFSETQ. The CDR3 length is 13 residues. The CDR3 loop reads CATSRGGRTEAFF. The CDR3 DNA reads TGCGCCACCTCTAGGGGGGGACGGACTGAAGCTTTCTTT.

This clone was picked up one time. The rearrangement links TRBV7-9 to TRBJ2-7, with D possibly being TRBD2 (6 bases). With 7 bases removed from V and 2 bases from J, the gap between germline ends came to 15 bases. The CDR3 length is 14 residues. The germline V gene encodes CDR1 SEHNR and CDR2 FQNEAQ (reference sequence). The CDR3 sequence is CASISGTHTYEQYF. In DNA, the CDR3 is TGTGCCAGCATCTCCGGGACTCATACCTACGAGCAGTACTTC.

The rearrangement uses TRBV29-1 and TRBJ1-1, with a possible D match to TRBD1 (5 bases). The CDR3 sequence is 14 residues long. Trimming removed 3 bases at V and 4 bases at J, with 15 bases between. Germline loops: CDR1 SQVTM, CDR2 ANQGSEA. CDR3 DNA: TGCAGCGTTGAGGCCGCGGGGGGAGGCACTGAAGCTTTCTTT. This codes for CSVEAAGGGTEAFF. Supplemented by reference TRBV29-1 and TRBJ1-1, the full variable domain reads SAVISQKPSRDICQRGTSLTIQCQVDSQVTMMFWYRQQPGQSLTLIATANQGSEATYESGFVIDKFPISRPNLTFSTLTVSNMSPEDSSIYLCSVEAAGGGTEAFFGQGTRLTVV.

DNA of the CDR3: TGTGCCAGCAGCCCAGGCCAGGGCTACGAGCAGTACTTC. Its protein is CASSPGQGYEQYF. The chain joins TRBV7-6 to TRBJ2-7; the D gene is possibly TRBD1 (5 bases). This CDR3 has 13 residues. With 5 bases removed from V and 3 bases from J, the gap between germline ends came to 11 bases. Germline assignment: CDR1 SGHVS and CDR2 FNYEAQ.

V is TRBV6-5 and J is TRBJ2-3; D unresolved. The ends were cut back, 6 bases at V and 0 bases at J, with 4 bases in the middle. There are 12 residues in the CDR3. Germline V gene lookup returns CDR1 MNHEY and CDR2 SVGAGI. As DNA, the CDR3 is TGTGCCAGCAGCTCTAGCACAGATACGCAGTATTTT. The encoded protein is CASSSSTDTQYF.

The J gene is TRBJ2-4, the V gene TRBV6-6, with a possible D match to TRBD1 (6 bases). Germline V CDR1 and CDR2: MNHNY, SVGAGI (reference sequence). The V and J ends lost 4 bases and 7 bases respectively, with 17 bases between them. CDR3 length: 15 amino acids. DNA of the CDR3: TGTGCCAGCAGTTCCCCCGAGGGGGTAGCGAACATTCAGTACTTC. Protein sequence: CASSSPEGVANIQYF.

The V and J genes are TRBV6-4 and TRBJ1-1; no clear D. V lost 3 bases, J lost 1 base, and 9 bases lay in between. Per the germline V gene, CDR1 is MRHNA and CDR2 is SNTAGT. This CDR3 comprises 14 residues. CDR3 in DNA: TGTGCCAGCAGTGAGTGGGCGCAGAACACTGAAGCTTTCTTT. Amino acid sequence: CASSEWAQNTEAFF.

The chain is built from TRBV6-1 and TRBJ2-1; perhaps TRBD2 as D (7 bases). Germline V gene sequence: CDR1 MNHNS, CDR2 SASEGT. The CDR3 is 18 residues long. The V and J ends lost 4 bases and 1 base respectively, with 20 bases between them. The CDR3 is CASSGRHEGGGSYNEQFF. In nucleotides, the CDR3 is TGTGCCAGCAGTGGGCGACATGAGGGAGGGGGGTCCTACAATGAGCAGTTCTTC.

This rearrangement joins TRBV7-2 to TRBJ2-5; D perhaps matches TRBD1 (6 bases). The CDR3 has 15 amino acids. The V end lost 5 bases, the J end lost 2 bases, and 15 bases lay between the germline ends. Germline-derived CDR1 and CDR2 are SGHTA and FQGNSA. The CDR3, as DNA: TGTGCCAGCAGCCCCGGGACAATTAGGCAAGAGACCCAGTACTTC. Amino acids: CASSPGTIRQETQYF. Filled out from reference TRBV7-2 and TRBJ2-5, the complete variable domain reads GAGVSQSPSNKVTEKGKDVELRCDPISGHTALYWYRQSLGQGLEFLIYFQGNSAPDKSGLPSDRFSAERTGGSVSTLTIQRTQQEDSAVYLCASSPGTIRQETQYFGPGTRLLVL.

V is TRBV7-2 and J is TRBJ2-3, with a weak D call TRBD2 (5 bases). V shed 5 bases and J shed 0 bases, with 12 bases lying between them. The germline V gene encodes CDR1 SGHTA and CDR2 FQGNSA. The CDR3 is 15 amino acids. Here the CDR3 reads CASSPDRTSTDTQYF. CDR3 bases: TGTGCCAGCAGCCCCGACCGGACTAGCACAGATACGCAGTATTTT.

The CDR3 DNA is TGTGCCAGCAGTAACGCCAGGGGTATTAGGACTGGCTACACCTTC. Its translation: CASSNARGIRTGYTF. The V gene is TRBV6-5, the J gene TRBJ1-2, with TRBD1 as a possible D gene (6 bases). The CDR3 runs 15 residues. Germline V gene sequence: CDR1 MNHEY, CDR2 SVGAGI. V shed 5 bases and J shed 7 bases, with 20 bases lying between them.

The DNA for the CDR3 is TGTGCCAGCAGCGAGACTAGCGGGAGGGCCTTGGAGACCCAGTACTTC. Translation gives CASSETSGRALETQYF. The chain has TRBV5-5 and TRBJ2-5; TRBD2 aligns across 14 bases. The CDR3 runs 16 residues. Germline assignment: CDR1 SGHKS and CDR2 YYEKEE (reference sequence). V gave up 4 bases and J gave up 5 bases; unmatched junction bases: 7. The full variable domain, with the rest looked up from reference TRBV5-5 and TRBJ2-5, is DAGVTQSPTHLIKTRGQQVTLRCSPISGHKSVSWYQQVLGQGPQFIFQYYEKEERGRGNFPDRFSARQFPNYSSELNVNALLLGDSALYLCASSETSGRALETQYFGPGTRLLVL.

The rearrangement links TRBV7-2 to TRBJ2-7, with D hard to call. V shed 1 base and J shed 5 bases, with 12 bases lying between them. The CDR3 consists of 14 residues. Germline V gene data show CDR1 as SGHTA and CDR2 as FQGNSA. The CDR3 is CASSLGWAGNEQYF. The CDR3, as DNA: TGTGCCAGCAGCTTAGGGTGGGCTGGAAACGAGCAGTACTTC.

V and J are TRBV12-5 and TRBJ1-4; 7 positions agree with TRBD1. Germline loops: CDR1 LGHNT, CDR2 FRNRAP. This CDR3 contains 15 residues. J was trimmed by 3 bases and V by 6 bases; bases with no gene match: 7. As DNA, the CDR3 is TGTGCTAGTGGCCGTGGACAGGCCGCTAATGAAAAACTGTTTTTT. Protein: CASGRGQAANEKLFF.

This chain connects TRBV7-8 to TRBJ1-1; D not resolved. CDR3 length: 14 amino acids. The germline V and J ends were trimmed by 5 bases and 3 bases, with 13 bases remaining between them. The germline V gene encodes CDR1 SGHVS and CDR2 FQNEAQ. As DNA, the CDR3 is TGTGCCAGCAGCAAGAATATCGGGGACACTGAAGCTTTCTTT. Translated: CASSKNIGDTEAFF.

This clone has a single count. This chain connects TRBV7-6 to TRBJ2-5; 13 positions match TRBD2. CDR1 is SGHVS, CDR2 FNYEAQ, per germline. This CDR3 spans 15 amino acids. V trimming: 2 bases; J trimming: 5 bases; junction bases outside the gene matches: 2. CDR3 sequence reads: CASSLTSGRVETQYF. The CDR3 coding sequence is TGTGCCAGCAGCTTAACTAGCGGGAGGGTTGAGACCCAGTACTTC.

This clone was seen once. The chain uses TRBV5-1 and TRBJ2-5; 7 positions match TRBD1. Germline trimming cut 4 bases from V and 5 bases from J; bases unmatched to any gene: 11. CDR1 and CDR2 from the germline V gene are SGHRS and YFSETQ. CDR3 length: 15 amino acids. This CDR3 is CASSTRQGVGETQYF. CDR3 DNA sequence: TGCGCCAGCAGCACCCGACAGGGTGTGGGGGAGACCCAGTACTTC.